A single sample is the source of the 23 T cell receptor beta chains below, sequenced in a study of metastatic and nonmetastatic thyroid tumors. Thyroid surgery was preceded by no treatment in any patient. Using MiXCR, TCRdb re-called clones from the PCR reads. Found here are 91,000 or so clones, approximately 11% of them singletons; the top ten hold 11%. Source material: blood. The origin of the receptors is a female donor with papillary thyroid cancer or a benign thyroid nodule (not recorded which). Some clones in this sample may be carry-over from other donors' samples.

On this clone itself: One end of the junction fails to match germline, which may point to a read error. The chain has TRBV7-8 and TRBJ1-2; D may be TRBD1 (5 bases). Germline lookup yields CDR1 SGHVS and CDR2 FQNEAQ. CDR3 length equals 16 residues. CDR3 sequence (DNA): TGTGCCAGCAGTTTAGGGTCGTTGGGACCCAACTATGGCTACACCTTC. Amino acid sequence: CASSLGSLGPNYGYTF.

This clone was detected ten times or more. This sequence joins TRBV6-1 and TRBJ2-7, with D tentatively TRBD1 (7 bases). Per germline, CDR1 MNHNS and CDR2 SASEGT. The V end was cut by 5 bases, the J end by 5 bases, with 10 bases between. This CDR3 comprises 12 residues. The CDR3 is CASSPRGDEQYF. CDR3 DNA: TGTGCCAGCAGTCCCAGGGGGGACGAGCAGTACTTC.

Only a few counts were recorded for this clone. The rearrangement links TRBV12-3 or TRBV12-4 to TRBJ2-7; 9 positions match TRBD1. The CDR3 extends over 18 amino acids. Trimming at V came to 2 bases and at J to 1 base, leaving 12 bases not matched to a gene. The CDR3 bases are TGTGCCAGCAGTTTAACTTTTTTTGGCGACAGGGGGTCCTACGAGCAGTACTTC. It encodes CASSLTFFGDRGSYEQYF.

This clone was seen repeatedly, ten times or more. In DNA, the CDR3 is TGCAGTGCTGCCCCAGCGGGAGTAGATACGCAGTATTTT. It yields the protein CSAAPAGVDTQYF. The chain recombines TRBV20-1 with TRBJ2-3; 8 bases map to TRBD2. CDR3 length equals 13 residues. V lost 5 bases and J lost 5; bases outside the gene matches: 6. Germline CDR1 reads DFQATT; CDR2 reads SNEGSKA (reference sequence).

This clone occurred many times. The rearrangement uses TRBV4-2 and TRBJ2-2; 8 bases map to TRBD2. V gave up 0 bases and J gave up 5 bases; unmatched junction bases: 8. CDR1 is LGHNA, CDR2 YNFKEQ, per germline. This CDR3 is 17 amino acids long. The CDR3 spells CASSQEGGVAGTGELFF. DNA of the CDR3: TGTGCCAGCAGCCAAGAAGGTGGAGTAGCGGGGACCGGGGAGCTGTTTTTT.

The chain is built from TRBV6-9 and TRBJ1-2, with D uncertain. The CDR3 is 11 amino acids. The V gene's germline CDR1 is MNHGY and CDR2 SVAAGI. Trimming left V 3 bases short and J 10 bases short, with 9 bases between. The CDR3 region is CASSYVLDYTF. CDR3 DNA sequence: TGTGCCAGCAGTTACGTTTTGGACTACACCTTC.

The sample holds many counts of this clone. The chain employs TRBV9 and TRBJ2-3; 10 bases map to TRBD1. Germline V gene lookup returns CDR1 SGDLS and CDR2 YYNGEE. The CDR3 totals 16 residues. The ends lost 2 bases at V and 5 bases at J; junction bases unmatched: 8. CDR3 amino acids: CASSVSGQGFRDTQYF. In nucleotides, the CDR3 is TGTGCCAGCAGCGTCTCGGGACAGGGGTTTAGAGATACGCAGTATTTT.

This clone was seen only a few times. The V gene is TRBV19, the J gene TRBJ1-1; TRBD1 is a possible D gene (6 bases). V lost 3 bases to trimming and J lost 10 bases, with 15 bases between them. Germline V gene lookup returns CDR1 LNHDA and CDR2 SQIVND (reference sequence). The length of the CDR3 is 13 residues. The CDR3 protein is CASSMGDTNRAFF. The CDR3, as DNA: TGTGCCAGTAGTATGGGGGACACTAATCGAGCTTTCTTT.

This clone was counted at least ten times. V usage is TRBV6-1 and J usage is TRBJ2-7; D is ambiguous. The CDR3 covers 11 residues. Germline V gene data show CDR1 as MNHNS and CDR2 as SASEGT. V lost 3 bases to trimming and J lost 3 bases, with 3 bases between them. CDR3 sequence (DNA): TGTGCCAGCAGTGACCACTACGAGCAGTACTTC. Translation: CASSDHYEQYF.

This clone was observed many times. Within the sample, other DNA sequences also encode this same CDR3. This sequence joins TRBV27 and TRBJ2-2; TRBD1 matches at 11 bases. The CDR3 length is 15 residues. J gave up 4 bases and V 2 bases, and 0 bases lay outside the gene matches. The V gene's germline CDR1 is MNHEY and CDR2 SMNVEV (reference sequence). The chain's CDR3 is CASSLGTGGTGELFF. The CDR3, as DNA: TGTGCCAGCAGTTTAGGGACAGGGGGCACCGGGGAGCTGTTTTTT.

This clone was observed a few times. The CDR3 DNA follows: TGTGCCAGCAGTTCCCACGCCCGGACAGAGATTTGGTTCTTC. This codes for CASSSHARTEIWFF. The chain links TRBV12-3 or TRBV12-4 to TRBJ2-1, with D possibly matching TRBD1 (6 bases). The ends were cut back, 4 bases at V and 15 bases at J, with 22 bases in the middle. CDR3 length equals 14 residues.

This clone has ten or more counts. The chain has TRBV6-2 or TRBV6-3 and TRBJ2-3, with 14 bases identical to TRBD2. With V trimmed by 6 bases and J by 2 bases, 1 base remained unmatched. Germline V gene data show CDR1 as MNHEY and CDR2 as SVGEGT. The CDR3 extends over 15 amino acids. The CDR3 loop is CASRGLAGVTDTQYF. As DNA, the CDR3 is TGTGCCAGCAGGGGACTAGCGGGAGTCACAGATACGCAGTATTTT.

This clone was seen at least ten times. The chain combines TRBV28 with TRBJ1-1; D is possibly TRBD1 (6 bases). Germline V CDR1 and CDR2: MDHEN, SYDVKM. The V gene lost 3 bases and the J gene lost 0 bases, with 17 bases spanning the gap. This CDR3 contains 17 residues. The CDR3 DNA sequence: TGTGCCAGCAGTTTTGATGTCTATGGACAGTTGAACACTGAAGCTTTCTTT. This gives the protein CASSFDVYGQLNTEAFF. Full variable domain (rest looked up from reference TRBV28 and TRBJ1-1): DVKVTQSSRYLVKRTGEKVFLECVQDMDHENMFWYRQDPGLGLRLIYFSYDVKMKEKGDIPEGYSVSREKKERFSLILESASTNQTSMYLCASSFDVYGQLNTEAFFGQGTRLTVV.

The chain has TRBV7-2 and TRBJ1-1, with unresolved D. Germline CDR1 is SGHTA and CDR2 is FQGNSA. The length of the CDR3 is 14 residues. V was clipped by 7 bases and J by 2 bases, with 14 bases between them. The DNA for the CDR3 is TGTGCCAGCATCTTCGGTGGATTTAACACTGAAGCTTTCTTT. Translating it yields CASIFGGFNTEAFF. Looking up the rest from reference TRBV7-2 and TRBJ1-1 gives the full variable domain: GAGVSQSPSNKVTEKGKDVELRCDPISGHTALYWYRQSLGQGLEFLIYFQGNSAPDKSGLPSDRFSAERTGGSVSTLTIQRTQQEDSAVYLCASIFGGFNTEAFFGQGTRLTVV.

Notes on this clone: This same CDR3 is encoded by further DNA sequences in the sample. This chain joins TRBV11-2 and TRBJ2-7, with a weak D call TRBD2 (7 bases). The CDR3 has 14 amino acids. Between the trimmed V and J ends, which lost 3 bases and 8 bases, there was a span of 17 bases. Germline V gives CDR1 SGHAT, CDR2 FQNNGV. DNA of the CDR3: TGTGCCAGCAGCTTGGACGCGGGGGCGTTGAAGCAGTACTTC. It encodes CASSLDAGALKQYF.

This clone came up many times. V usage is TRBV20-1 and J usage is TRBJ2-3; maybe TRBD1 (5 bases). The CDR3 is 11 residues long. Trimming pared 5 bases from V and 7 bases from J, leaving 10 bases between. Germline V gene data show CDR1 as DFQATT and CDR2 as SNEGSKA (reference sequence). CDR3 residues: CSASQGNTQYF. CDR3 DNA: TGCAGTGCTTCTCAGGGAAATACGCAGTATTTT.

This clone was detected many times. V usage is TRBV11-2 and J usage is TRBJ2-6; 7 bases match TRBD1. This CDR3 has 16 amino acids. The trim removed 5 bases at V and 0 bases at J, leaving 4 bases unmatched. CDR1 SGHAT and CDR2 FQNNGV come from the germline V gene. CDR3 amino acids: CASSGTAPSGANVLTF. The DNA for the CDR3 is TGTGCCAGCAGCGGGACAGCTCCCTCTGGGGCCAACGTCCTGACTTTC.

V gene TRBV4-1 combines with J gene TRBJ1-5, with D perhaps matching TRBD1 (6 bases). V was cut by 0 bases and J by 1 base, with 10 bases left in between. Germline CDR1 MGHRA, CDR2 YSYEKL. The CDR3 runs to 16 residues. CDR3 sequence (DNA): TGCGCCAGCAGCCAAGATGCAGGGGCGAGCAATCAGCCCCAGCATTTT. Translating gives CASSQDAGASNQPQHF.

Points on this clone: A read error is possible here, since a much larger clone lies one base away. The same CDR3 can be traced to other DNA sequences in this sample. This chain links TRBV9 with TRBJ2-3; D possibly corresponds to TRBD2 (5 bases). This CDR3 comprises 13 residues. From germline, CDR1 is SGDLS and CDR2 YYNGEE. The CDR3 region is CASSVGTSDTQYF. Here the CDR3 DNA reads TGTGCCAGCAGCGTAGGGACTTCAGATACTCAGTATTTT.

This clone was seen many times. This chain links TRBV7-2 with TRBJ2-7; D not resolved. Deletions cut 3 bases from V and 8 bases from J, with 17 bases between. CDR1 is SGHTA and CDR2 is FQGNSA in the germline V gene. CDR3 length equals 14 residues. The CDR3 region has the DNA TGTGCCAGCAGCTTCGGCCGGGCCTCAGAGAAGCAGTACTTC. This encodes CASSFGRASEKQYF.

This clone appeared many times. The gene calls are TRBV20-1 and TRBJ2-1, with unresolved D. CDR3 length: 13 amino acids. Trimming cost V 1 base and J 3 bases, with 7 bases left between them. The germline V gene encodes CDR1 DFQATT and CDR2 SNEGSKA (reference sequence). The CDR3 DNA is TGCAGTGCTAGAGGGCCCGTCTACAATGAGCAGTTCTTC. Its translation: CSARGPVYNEQFF.

This clone was seen many times. V usage is TRBV7-2 and J usage is TRBJ1-2, with TRBD1 as a possible D gene (5 bases). Trimming pared 5 bases from V and 2 bases from J, leaving 15 bases between. Germline V gives CDR1 SGHTA, CDR2 FQGNSA. The CDR3 covers 15 residues. CDR3 coding DNA: TGTGCCAGCAGCAACCCCCGGGGGGGGAACTATGGCTACACCTTC. It codes for CASSNPRGGNYGYTF.

The V and J genes are TRBV5-1 and TRBJ2-7; D is perhaps TRBD1 (5 bases). V lost 0 bases and J 1 base, leaving 8 bases between the germline ends. CDR3 size: 14 residues. Germline CDR1 and CDR2: SGHRS and YFSETQ. The CDR3 DNA sequence: TGCGCCAGCAGCTTGGCCAGGGTATCCTACGAGCAGTACTTC. Translation gives CASSLARVSYEQYF.